Following are 29 T cell receptor beta chains from one sample sequenced in a study of blood T cell repertoires in COVID-19. Generated by immunoSEQ multiplex PCR, the TCRdb table keeps only in-frame clones and is missing some. Of more than 250,000 clones in the sample, less than 90% were seen once. The sequencing sample was made of peripheral blood. The receptors come from a man aged 55 to 70 who had recovered from COVID-19.

The rearrangement links TRBV19 to TRBJ2-1; tentative D call: TRBD2 (6 bases). Per the germline V gene, CDR1 is LNHDA and CDR2 is SQIVND (reference sequence). CDR3 length: 13 residues. V was pared by 6 bases and J by 5 bases, with 11 bases between. CDR3 DNA: TGTGCCAGTAGGCTGGAGGGGAACAATGAGCAGTTCTTC. Protein product: CASRLEGNNEQFF.

The V and J genes are TRBV29-1 and TRBJ1-6; TRBD1 aligns across 9 bases. CDR1 and CDR2 from the germline V gene are SQVTM and ANQGSEA. The CDR3 contains 15 residues. J was trimmed by 0 bases and V by 6 bases; bases with no gene match: 3. CDR3 in amino acids: CSVGTGNSYNSPLHF. The CDR3 region has the DNA TGCAGCGTAGGGACAGGGAACTCCTATAATTCACCCCTCCACTTT.

This clone was found once. The CDR3 protein is CASSQDWGGSGETQYF. CDR3 coding DNA: TGTGCCAGCAGCCAAGACTGGGGGGGGAGTGGAGAGACCCAGTACTTC. V gene TRBV14 combines with J gene TRBJ2-5, with 7 nucleotides matching TRBD2. Germline-derived CDR1 and CDR2 are SGHDN and FVKESK. The CDR3 is 16 residues long. The trim removed 0 bases at V and 4 bases at J, leaving 8 bases unmatched. Drawing the rest from reference TRBV14 and TRBJ2-5, the complete variable domain is EAGVTQFPSHSVIEKGQTVTLRCDPISGHDNLYWYRRVMGKEIKFLLHFVKESKQDESGMPNNRFLAERTGGTYSTLKVQPAELEDSGVYFCASSQDWGGSGETQYFGPGTRLLVL.

The chain employs TRBV27 and TRBJ2-3; D is perhaps TRBD1 (6 bases). This CDR3 is 13 amino acids long. V gave up 5 bases and J gave up 6 bases, with 12 bases separating them. The V gene's germline CDR1 is MNHEY and CDR2 SMNVEV (reference sequence). CDR3 sequence: CASSRTAWDTQYF. The CDR3 nucleotides read TGTGCCAGCAGTCGGACAGCTTGGGATACGCAGTATTTT.

This clone came up a few times. The V and J genes are TRBV19 and TRBJ2-7; TRBD1 matches 7 bases. V trimming: 7 bases; J trimming: 2 bases; junction bases outside the gene matches: 11. The CDR3 runs 15 residues. Germline V gene lookup returns CDR1 LNHDA and CDR2 SQIVND (reference sequence). The chain's CDR3 is CASKERQGSTYEQYF. The CDR3 DNA sequence: TGTGCCAGTAAGGAGAGACAGGGATCGACCTACGAGCAGTACTTC.

V and J are TRBV3-1 (or the pseudogene TRBV3-2) and TRBJ2-3; D may be TRBD2 (6 bases). Germline-derived CDR1 and CDR2 are LGHDT and YNNKEL (reference sequence). Trimming removed 4 bases from V and 9 bases from J, with 14 bases in between. The length of the CDR3 is 13 residues. CDR3 protein: CASSRQTRETQYF. CDR3 nucleotide sequence: TGTGCCAGCAGCCGACAGACCCGGGAGACGCAGTATTTT.

This clone appeared a few times. The CDR3 is CASSQEIGAGGRSPLHF. The CDR3 DNA reads as TGTGCCAGCAGCCAAGAGATCGGCGCGGGGGGAAGATCACCCCTCCACTTT. The V and J genes are TRBV4-2 and TRBJ1-6, with a weak D call TRBD1 (5 bases). V gave up 0 bases and J gave up 10 bases, with 19 bases separating them. Looked up from germline, CDR1 is LGHNA and CDR2 is YNFKEQ. This CDR3 has 17 residues.

The CDR3 reads CASSERTGGLTYNEQFF. The CDR3 DNA reads as TGTGCCAGCAGTGAAAGGACAGGGGGCTTGACCTACAATGAGCAGTTCTTC. V is TRBV6-1 and J is TRBJ2-1; TRBD1 matches at 11 bases. V shed 2 bases, J shed 2 bases, and the junction held 5 bases outside the gene matches. The CDR3 extends over 17 amino acids. Germline-derived CDR1 and CDR2 are MNHNS and SASEGT.

This clone was observed a single time. The genes are TRBV9 and TRBJ2-7; D unresolved. Trimming shortened V by 0 bases and J by 2 bases, and 18 bases separated the two germline ends. This CDR3 contains 17 residues. CDR1 SGDLS and CDR2 YYNGEE come from the germline V gene. CDR3 protein: CASSVGTSRFKPYEQYF. The CDR3 DNA sequence: TGTGCCAGCAGCGTAGGCACGTCCCGATTCAAGCCCTACGAGCAGTACTTC. Together with reference TRBV9 and TRBJ2-7, the CDR3 gives the full variable domain: DSGVTQTPKHLITATGQRVTLRCSPRSGDLSVYWYQQSLDQGLQFLIQYYNGEERAKGNILERFSAQQFPDLHSELNLSSLELGDSALYFCASSVGTSRFKPYEQYFGPGTRLTVT.

The V gene is TRBV11-2, the J gene TRBJ2-3; the match to TRBD2 covers 8 bases. The V gene's germline CDR1 is SGHAT and CDR2 FQNNGV. J was trimmed by 4 bases and V by 3 bases; bases with no gene match: 9. The CDR3 sequence is 16 residues long. In nucleotides, the CDR3 is TGTGCCAGCAGCTTCACGTTCGGGGGGGCCGCAGATACGCAGTATTTT. Translation: CASSFTFGGAADTQYF.

The chain is built from TRBV3-1 (or the pseudogene TRBV3-2) and TRBJ2-2, with 7 bases lining up with TRBD2. Germline V gives CDR1 LGHDT, CDR2 YNNKEL (reference sequence). The trim removed 4 bases at V and 7 bases at J, leaving 9 bases unmatched. The CDR3 is 15 residues long. As DNA, the CDR3 is TGTGCCAGCAGCCTCGGGACTAACGCTGGCGGGGAGCTGTTTTTT. This translates into CASSLGTNAGGELFF.

The gene calls are TRBV5-8 and TRBJ1-1; no firm D call. Germline V lookup: CDR1 SGHTS, CDR2 YDEGEE. This CDR3 region has 12 residues. V lost 6 bases and J 6 bases, leaving 12 bases between the germline ends. CDR3 protein: CASNSRIAEAFF. Written as DNA, the CDR3 is TGTGCCAGCAACTCCCGTATAGCTGAAGCTTTCTTT.

V gene TRBV6-6 combines with J gene TRBJ2-7; 8 positions agree with TRBD2. V trimming: 7 bases; J trimming: 4 bases; junction bases outside the gene matches: 6. The CDR3 consists of 13 residues. Germline CDR1 MNHNY, CDR2 SVGAGI (reference sequence). The CDR3 nucleotides are TGTGCCAGCACCGTCCGGGAGGGTTACGAGCAGTACTTC. This translates into CASTVREGYEQYF.

V usage is TRBV4-1 and J usage is TRBJ1-6, with 8 bases identical to TRBD1. This CDR3 is 14 amino acids long. The junction had 1 base not matched to a gene; V was cut back by 1 base and J by 8 bases. Germline CDR1 is MGHRA and CDR2 is YSYEKL. The DNA for the CDR3 is TGCGCCAGCAGCCAAGCGGACAGGGATTCACCCCTCCACTTT. This translates into CASSQADRDSPLHF.

The chain recombines TRBV18 with TRBJ2-7, with TRBD2 matching over 9 bases. The germline CDR1 and CDR2 sequences are KGHSH and LQKENI. The CDR3 has 17 amino acids. The V segment lost 3 bases and the J segment 0 bases; nucleotides outside the gene matches: 9. In nucleotides, the CDR3 is TGTGCCAGCTCACCGGAGGCTAGCGGGGTTAACTCCTACGAGCAGTACTTC. It specifies CASSPEASGVNSYEQYF.

The genes are TRBV5-6 and TRBJ2-7; 8 positions match TRBD1. V shed 4 bases and J 5 bases; nucleotides not matched to a gene: 11. CDR1 is SGHDT and CDR2 is YYEEEE in the germline V gene. The length of the CDR3 is 15 residues. The CDR3 loop reads CASSLPDRGGDEQYF. CDR3 nucleotides: TGTGCCAGCAGCCTACCAGACAGGGGCGGGGACGAGCAGTACTTC.

V usage is TRBV3-1 (or the pseudogene TRBV3-2) and J usage is TRBJ2-7; no reliable D call. The CDR3 is 12 residues long. CDR1 is LGHDT, CDR2 YNNKEL, per germline (reference sequence). With 4 bases removed from V and 7 bases from J, the gap between germline ends came to 11 bases. The CDR3 nucleotides are TGTGCCAGCAGCCGCCGCGTGTGGGAGCAGTACTTC. It yields the protein CASSRRVWEQYF.

The chain employs TRBV4-2 and TRBJ2-5; 10 bases are a match to TRBD2. The germline V gene has CDR1 LGHNA and CDR2 YNFKEQ. V was pared by 2 bases and J by 7 bases, with 13 bases of the junction left unmatched. The CDR3 spans 17 residues. This chain's CDR3 is CASSQIGETSGYGTQYF. The CDR3 DNA sequence: TGTGCCAGCAGCCAAATTGGAGAGACTAGCGGGTACGGGACCCAGTACTTC.

The V gene is TRBV21-1, the J gene TRBJ2-2; the D call TRBD2 from the table was never checked on the DNA. TRBV21-1 is termed a pseudogene. The CDR3 is 16 residues long. This CDR3 is CASSKAPGTNTGELFF. The CDR3, as DNA: TGTGCCAGCAGCAAAGCCCCCGGGACTAACACCGGGGAGCTGTTTTTT.

Points on this clone: Other DNA sequences in this sample translate to the same CDR3. The chain joins TRBV6-1 to TRBJ2-7, with 9 bases that match TRBD1. V lost 3 bases to trimming and J lost 0 bases; unmatched junction nucleotides: 0. CDR3 length: 14 amino acids. Germline V gives CDR1 MNHNS, CDR2 SASEGT. This CDR3 is CASSETGGSYEQYF. In DNA form, the CDR3 reads TGTGCCAGCAGTGAGACAGGGGGCTCCTACGAGCAGTACTTC.

The V and J genes are TRBV19 and TRBJ2-2; 8 bases line up with TRBD1. The CDR3 totals 14 residues. Germline CDR1 and CDR2: LNHDA and SQIVND (reference sequence). V lost 5 bases, J lost 9 bases, and 8 bases stayed unmatched. The DNA of the CDR3 is TGTGCCAGTAGTGGACACAGGGGGACCCGGGAGCTGTTTTTT. It translates to CASSGHRGTRELFF.

The chain links TRBV5-1 to TRBJ1-6; D gene uncertain. Deletions cut 0 bases from V and 9 bases from J, with 13 bases between. Germline V gene sequence: CDR1 SGHRS, CDR2 YFSETQ. The CDR3 contains 15 residues. CDR3 residues: CASSLGVGGVSPLHF. The CDR3, as DNA: TGCGCCAGCAGCTTGGGGGTCGGAGGAGTTTCACCCCTCCACTTT.

V is TRBV9 and J is TRBJ1-2; 7 nucleotides line up with TRBD1. Germline V CDR1 and CDR2: SGDLS, YYNGEE. V shed 0 bases and J 7 bases; nucleotides not matched to a gene: 9. The CDR3 loop spans 15 amino acids. The CDR3 DNA reads as TGTGCCAGCAGCGTAGGAAGTTCGGACAGGTCTGGCTACACCTTC. Its translation: CASSVGSSDRSGYTF.

This rearrangement joins TRBV19 to TRBJ2-6; a weak D match, TRBD2 (5 bases). Germline CDR1 and CDR2: LNHDA and SQIVND (reference sequence). The CDR3 spans 17 residues. V was clipped by 4 bases and J by 4 bases, with 17 bases between them. This chain's CDR3 is CASSTPVGRAGANVLTF. CDR3 DNA sequence: TGTGCCAGTAGTACCCCTGTGGGGAGAGCCGGGGCCAACGTCCTGACTTTC. The variable domain in full, completed from reference TRBV19 and TRBJ2-6, reads DGGITQSPKYLFRKEGQNVTLSCEQNLNHDAMYWYRQDPGQGLRLIYYSQIVNDFQKGDIAEGYSVSREKKESFPLTVTSAQKNPTAFYLCASSTPVGRAGANVLTFGAGSRLTVL.

The chain employs TRBV2 and TRBJ1-4; 7 nucleotides align to TRBD1. The CDR3 has 14 residues. V was clipped by 2 bases and J by 7 bases; unmatched bases: 4. Germline values: CDR1 SNHLY, CDR2 FYNNEI. DNA for the CDR3: TGTGCCAGCAGTGAAAACAGGGGCGTTGAAAAACTGTTTTTT. Protein: CASSENRGVEKLFF.

V gene TRBV7-3 combines with J gene TRBJ2-1; 11 nucleotides match TRBD2. Germline V lookup: CDR1 SGHTA, CDR2 FQGTGA. The V gene end was trimmed by 6 bases and the J gene end by 4 bases; junction bases not matched to a gene: 5. The CDR3 is 15 residues long. The CDR3 is CASSPSGGQYNEQFF. CDR3 nucleotide sequence: TGTGCCAGCAGTCCTAGCGGGGGGCAGTACAATGAGCAGTTCTTC.

The chain combines TRBV7-2 with TRBJ2-7; 8 bases are a match to TRBD2. The V gene's germline CDR1 is SGHTA and CDR2 FQGNSA. Trimming took 3 bases from V and 1 from J; bases not matched to a gene: 2. There are 14 residues in the CDR3. CDR3 coding DNA: TGTGCCAGCAGCTTTAGCGGGACTTCCTACGAGCAGTACTTC. This gives the protein CASSFSGTSYEQYF.

This rearrangement joins TRBV6-1 to TRBJ1-2; D uncertain. Germline V CDR1 and CDR2: MNHNS, SASEGT. The V end lost 1 base, the J end lost 2 bases, and 14 bases lay between the germline ends. This CDR3 has 16 amino acids. The DNA for the CDR3 is TGTGCCAGCAGTGAAGGGTGGGGAGGGAGAAACTATGGCTACACCTTC. Amino acids: CASSEGWGGRNYGYTF.

Here the CDR3 reads CASSLSGTGDEQYF. The DNA for the CDR3 is TGTGCCAGCAGCTTGTCCGGGACAGGGGACGAGCAGTACTTC. The chain couples TRBV5-6 to TRBJ2-7; the match to TRBD1 covers 10 bases. The CDR3 spans 14 residues. Germline values: CDR1 SGHDT, CDR2 YYEEEE. Germline trimming cut 1 base from V and 5 bases from J; bases unmatched to any gene: 3.